Presented here are 17 T cell receptor beta chains from one specimen sequenced in a study of blood T cell repertoires in COVID-19. Produced via immunoSEQ multiplex PCR; TCRdb's table is partial and in-frame only. Of about 230,000 clones in the sample, around 84% were seen once. The specimen was peripheral blood. The receptors derive from a man in his forties with acute or convalescent COVID-19.

This clone came up once. The chain is built from TRBV3-1 (or the pseudogene TRBV3-2) and TRBJ1-1; 8 bases are a match to TRBD1. The CDR3 extends over 16 amino acids. Germline V gene lookup returns CDR1 LGHDT and CDR2 YNNKEL (reference sequence). The J segment lost 1 base and the V segment lost 4 bases, leaving 8 bases of the junction unmatched. CDR3 loop: CASSRILGQGNTEAFF. DNA for the CDR3: TGTGCCAGCAGCCGGATCTTAGGACAGGGGAACACTGAAGCTTTCTTT.

The chain uses TRBV10-2 and TRBJ2-5; maybe TRBD1 (6 bases). Germline CDR1 WSHSY, CDR2 SAAADI. V lost 4 bases and J lost 2, with 14 bases in between. CDR3 size: 15 residues. Here the CDR3 reads CASSVRSRGQETQYF. The DNA of the CDR3 is TGCGCCAGCAGTGTTCGCAGTAGGGGGCAAGAGACCCAGTACTTC.

The V gene is TRBV18, the J gene TRBJ2-5; D possibly corresponds to TRBD1 (6 bases). Trimming cost V 4 bases and J 3 bases, with 18 bases left between them. Per germline, CDR1 KGHSH and CDR2 LQKENI. The CDR3 covers 16 residues. CDR3 in DNA: TGTGCCAGCTCACGGAACAGGGCCACCCGGGAAGAGACCCAGTACTTC. This translates into CASSRNRATREETQYF.

V gene TRBV5-4 combines with J gene TRBJ2-7; no clear D. Between the trimmed V and J ends, which lost 4 bases and 1 base, there was a span of 6 bases. Germline V CDR1 and CDR2: SGHNT, YYREEE (reference sequence). This CDR3 is built from 12 residues. The CDR3 coding sequence is TGTGCCAGCAGCGACAAGTCCTACGAGCAGTACTTC. Protein sequence: CASSDKSYEQYF. The complete variable domain, with remaining parts taken from reference TRBV5-4 and TRBJ2-7, reads ETGVTQSPTHLIKTRGQQVTLRCSSQSGHNTVSWYQQALGQGPQFIFQYYREEENGRGNFPPRFSGLQFPNYSSELNVNALELDDSALYLCASSDKSYEQYFGPGTRLTVT.

This clone was observed once. The rearrangement uses TRBV12-3 or TRBV12-4 and TRBJ2-7; D remains ambiguous. The CDR3 contains 13 residues. V lost 7 bases, J lost 5 bases, and 15 bases lay in between. The DNA of the CDR3 is TGTGCCAGCACCGAGAGGTTTTCCCACGAGCAGTACTTC. Its protein product is CASTERFSHEQYF.

The chain carries TRBV10-3 and TRBJ1-1, with 8 positions matching TRBD1. The CDR3 totals 16 residues. V shed 6 bases, J shed 1 base, and the junction held 10 bases outside the gene matches. CDR1 is ENHRY, CDR2 SYGVKD, per germline. The CDR3 region has the DNA TGTGCCATCAGCCACTCAACAGGGGGAGGGAACACTGAAGCTTTCTTT. Translating gives CAISHSTGGGNTEAFF.

The CDR3 reads CASSGRQGGHGYTF. CDR3 DNA sequence: TGTGCCAGCAGTGGACGACAGGGTGGGCACGGCTACACCTTC. The chain is built from TRBV2 and TRBJ1-2, with TRBD1 matching over 7 bases. Germline loops: CDR1 SNHLY, CDR2 FYNNEI. The CDR3 covers 14 residues. J was trimmed by 8 bases and V by 4 bases; bases with no gene match: 10.

This chain links TRBV5-1 with TRBJ2-7; 8 bases line up with TRBD2. V lost 0 bases to trimming and J lost 6 bases; unmatched junction nucleotides: 5. Germline CDR1 SGHRS, CDR2 YFSETQ. CDR3 length: 14 residues. As DNA, the CDR3 is TGCGCCAGCAGCTTGGCGAGCGGGAGAAGCGAGCAGTACTTC. This translates into CASSLASGRSEQYF.

The chain combines TRBV11-3 with TRBJ2-2; 13 bases match TRBD2. V shed 5 bases, J shed 8 bases, and the junction held 11 bases outside the gene matches. Germline assignment: CDR1 SGHNT and CDR2 YENEEA. The CDR3 is made up of 17 amino acids. The CDR3 sequence: CASSLGTSGNLLGELFF. The CDR3 nucleotides are TGTGCCAGCAGCCTCGGGACTAGCGGGAATCTCCTGGGGGAGCTGTTTTTT. The entire variable domain, with the rest obtained from reference TRBV11-3 and TRBJ2-2, is as follows: EAGVVQSPRYKIIEKKQPVAFWCNPISGHNTLYWYLQNLGQGPELLIRYENEEAVDDSQLPKDRFSAERLKGVDSTLKIQPAELGDSAVYLCASSLGTSGNLLGELFFGEGSRLTVL.

The chain is built from TRBV5-1 and TRBJ1-4; D may be TRBD1 (6 bases). This CDR3 has 16 amino acids. Deletions cut 4 bases from V and 0 bases from J, with 13 bases between. The V gene's germline CDR1 is SGHRS and CDR2 YFSETQ. The CDR3 spells CASSAGVSTTNEKLFF. CDR3 bases: TGCGCCAGCAGCGCAGGGGTATCGACAACTAATGAAAAACTGTTTTTT. Full variable domain (remainder filled in from reference TRBV5-1 and TRBJ1-4): KAGVTQTPRYLIKTRGQQVTLSCSPISGHRSVSWYQQTPGQGLQFLFEYFSETQRNKGNFPGRFSGRQFSNSRSEMNVSTLELGDSALYLCASSAGVSTTNEKLFFGSGTQLSVL.

A few counts support this clone. CDR3 nucleotide sequence: TGTGCCAGCAGTGCCCTTAGGGGGACAACTAATGAAAAACTGTTTTTT. Translation: CASSALRGTTNEKLFF. The chain links TRBV27 to TRBJ1-4; D is possibly TRBD1 (6 bases). The CDR3 consists of 16 residues. Germline assignment: CDR1 MNHEY and CDR2 SMNVEV (reference sequence). V lost 5 bases, J lost 0 bases, and 13 bases lay in between.

This clone was seen a handful of times. This rearrangement joins TRBV5-6 to TRBJ1-2; D not certain. Looked up from germline, CDR1 is SGHDT and CDR2 is YYEEEE. CDR3 size: 14 residues. Trimming took 0 bases from V and 4 from J, leaving 10 bases between them. In DNA, the CDR3 is TGTGCCAGCAGCTTGGGCGACGGACTCTATGGCTACACCTTC. Translated: CASSLGDGLYGYTF.

The chain carries TRBV7-9 and TRBJ2-1; 9 nucleotides line up with TRBD2. With V trimmed by 4 bases and J by 9 bases, 7 bases remained unmatched. CDR3 length equals 14 residues. Germline CDR1 SEHNR, CDR2 FQNEAQ (reference sequence). The DNA for the CDR3 is TGTGCCAGCAGCTCAGCGGGGGGAACCGGTGAGCAGTTCTTC. It translates to CASSSAGGTGEQFF.

The sample holds a few counts of this clone. The rearrangement links TRBV25-1 to TRBJ2-2; 7 bases are a match to TRBD1. Trimming removed 3 bases from V and 5 bases from J; junction bases left unmatched: 12. The CDR3 loop spans 17 amino acids. CDR1 and CDR2 (germline): MGHDK, SYGVNS. CDR3 DNA: TGTGCCAGCAGTGACCCATCAAAAGGGGACAGAACCGGGGAGCTGTTTTTT. Protein sequence: CASSDPSKGDRTGELFF.

The genes are TRBV5-4 and TRBJ2-5; no clear D. Germline loops: CDR1 SGHNT, CDR2 YYREEE (reference sequence). V lost 5 bases and J lost 0, with 5 bases in between. This CDR3 region has 12 residues. This chain's CDR3 is CASSSYQETQYF. The CDR3 coding sequence is TGTGCCAGCAGTAGCTACCAAGAGACCCAGTACTTC.

The chain's CDR3 is CASRRAASNQPQHF. Written as DNA, the CDR3 is TGTGCCAGCAGGAGGGCAGCAAGCAATCAGCCCCAGCATTTT. The V call is TRBV28, the J call TRBJ1-5; no clear D gene. Germline V gives CDR1 MDHEN, CDR2 SYDVKM. Trimming cost V 6 bases and J 1 base, with 10 bases left between them. This CDR3 has 14 residues.

This clone was seen only once. The chain links TRBV2 to TRBJ2-5; D not certain. The CDR3 is 14 amino acids. V was clipped by 4 bases and J by 0 bases, with 9 bases between them. In germline, CDR1 is SNHLY, CDR2 FYNNEI. CDR3 amino acids: CASSAGRYQETQYF. CDR3 in DNA: TGTGCCAGCAGTGCAGGCAGATACCAAGAGACCCAGTACTTC.